Sequencing of this T cell receptor beta chain was carried out in a study of shared clonotypes between healthy human individuals. Findings of the study overall: Tissues were not sampled, only blood, and their repertoires likely differ.

In this sample, this clone turned up many times. The target antigen is unknown. Clones were sequenced by immunoSEQ multiplex PCR, and TCRdb holds only the in-frame ones, with some missing. The sample has about 510,000 clones, about 79% seen once. Donors were healthy HIV-negative adults without recently reported acute infections or vaccinations. Nashville, Tennessee was home to all donors, each a Caucasian adult. This CDR3 has 13 residues. Germline CDR1 and CDR2: GTSNPN and SVGIG (reference sequence). Trimming took 4 bases from V and 0 from J, leaving 9 bases between them. The receptor's source is a woman aged 40 to 50 in good health. Some clones in this sample may be carry-over from other donors' samples. The chain links TRBV30 to TRBJ1-2; no reliable D call. The sequencing sample was made of PBMCs. CDR3 amino acids: CAWKAPPNYGYTF. DNA of the CDR3: TGTGCCTGGAAGGCTCCCCCTAACTATGGCTACACCTTC.